Following are 24 T cell receptor beta chains from one sample sequenced in a study of T cells in Graves' hyperthyroidism and ophthalmopathy. The source material, RNA transcripts, was used to amplify TCR beta CDR3 regions. Primed by the HTBI set, a first-round RT-PCR was run on the TCR CDR3. TCRdb analysed the multiplex PCR reads with MiXCR anew, one entry per CDR3 protein. The sample comprises about half a million distinct CDR3 sequences, approximately 20% of which are singletons, and 47% rests with the top ten. The sample comprised blood. The origin of the receptors is a man aged 40-50 years with Graves' ophthalmopathy.

This clonotype was seen more than once but under ten times. V gene TRBV29-1 combines with J gene TRBJ2-7, with 9 bases identical to TRBD1. The trim removed 7 bases at V and 2 bases at J, leaving 6 bases unmatched. The germline CDR1 and CDR2 sequences are SQVTM and ANQGSEA. The CDR3 runs 13 residues. CDR3: CSAGTGSPYEQYF. In DNA form, the CDR3 reads TGCAGCGCTGGGACAGGGAGTCCCTACGAGCAGTACTTC.

This clonotype was recorded at least ten times. The V call is TRBV5-1, the J call TRBJ2-3, with 7 bases matching TRBD2. The CDR3 is made up of 19 amino acids. CDR1 and CDR2 from the germline V gene are SGHRS and YFSETQ. Unmatched junction bases numbered 20, after V lost 1 base and J lost 6 bases. The CDR3 sequence: CASSLPPSWREGEEDTQYF. DNA for the CDR3: TGCGCCAGCAGCTTGCCCCCTTCTTGGAGGGAGGGTGAGGAGGATACGCAGTATTTT.

In this sample, this clonotype turned up many times. The V call is TRBV20-1, the J call TRBJ1-1, with D perhaps matching TRBD1 (6 bases). This CDR3 has 14 amino acids. In germline, CDR1 is DFQATT, CDR2 SNEGSKA (reference sequence). V lost 5 bases, J lost 1 base, and 14 bases lay in between. CDR3 protein: CSAPQQGKNTEAFF. The DNA of the CDR3 is TGCAGTGCTCCCCAGCAGGGGAAGAACACTGAAGCTTTCTTT.

This clonotype occurred many times. The V and J genes are TRBV2 and TRBJ1-2, with 7 bases aligning to TRBD1. V shed 6 bases, J shed 4 bases, and the junction held 5 bases outside the gene matches. The CDR3 consists of 13 residues. Germline V gene data show CDR1 as SNHLY and CDR2 as FYNNEI. The CDR3 spells CASSATGPYGYTF. In DNA, the CDR3 is TGTGCCAGCAGCGCGACAGGGCCCTATGGCTACACCTTC. The complete variable domain, with remaining parts taken from reference TRBV2 and TRBJ1-2, reads EPEVTQTPSHQVTQMGQEVILRCVPISNHLYFYWYRQILGQKVEFLVSFYNNEISEKSEIFDDQFSVERPDGSNFTLKIRSTKLEDSAMYFCASSATGPYGYTFGSGTRLTVV.

This clonotype has a count of ten or more. The V call is TRBV19, the J call TRBJ2-6, with TRBD1 as a possible D gene (6 bases). V shed 5 bases and J shed 0 bases, with 11 bases lying between them. Germline CDR1 and CDR2: LNHDA and SQIVND (reference sequence). The CDR3 extends over 16 amino acids. CDR3 region: CASSWGQPSGANVLTF. The CDR3 region has the DNA TGTGCCAGTAGTTGGGGACAACCCTCTGGGGCCAACGTCCTGACTTTC.

The chain uses TRBV28 and TRBJ1-5; 7 bases are a match to TRBD1. CDR3 length equals 14 residues. The V segment lost 8 bases and the J segment 4 bases; nucleotides outside the gene matches: 8. The V gene's germline CDR1 is MDHEN and CDR2 SYDVKM. In nucleotides, the CDR3 is TGTGCCAGCTTACAGGGGACCGGTAATCAGCCCCAGCATTTT. It translates to CASLQGTGNQPQHF.

V and J are TRBV12-3 or TRBV12-4 and TRBJ2-7, with TRBD1 identical over 9 bases. Losses at the gene ends were 7 bases for V and 3 bases for J; bases not matched to a gene: 10. The CDR3 extends over 15 amino acids. The CDR3 here is CASTQQGALIYEQYF. The CDR3 nucleotides are TGTGCCAGCACCCAACAGGGGGCATTGATCTACGAGCAGTACTTC.

The V call is TRBV20-1, the J call TRBJ1-1; a possible D gene is TRBD1 (5 bases). V lost 5 bases and J lost 1, with 23 bases in between. Germline V lookup: CDR1 DFQATT, CDR2 SNEGSKA (reference sequence). The CDR3 is made up of 17 amino acids. CDR3 sequence (DNA): TGCAGTGCTGAAGGACCCGGGACCGGAGCGGCGAACACTGAAGCTTTCTTT. This encodes CSAEGPGTGAANTEAFF.

This clonotype turned up a few times. This chain joins TRBV20-1 and TRBJ2-7; TRBD2 is a possible D gene (6 bases). CDR3 length: 14 residues. The germline gives CDR1 DFQATT, CDR2 SNEGSKA (reference sequence). Trimming removed 4 bases at V and 5 bases at J, with 18 bases between. As DNA, the CDR3 is TGCAGTGCTACCGCGGGACGGCACACCGACGAGCAGTACTTC. It codes for CSATAGRHTDEQYF.

This clonotype was found a few times. This sequence joins TRBV2 and TRBJ1-1; perhaps TRBD1 as D (6 bases). The CDR3 has 16 residues. Trimming took off 4 bases at V and 4 bases at J, with 19 bases between the two ends. CDR1 is SNHLY and CDR2 is FYNNEI in the germline V gene. As DNA, the CDR3 is TGTGCCAGCAGTGTACGGGGGCAGGCAAGTCTCACTGAAGCTTTCTTT. It yields the protein CASSVRGQASLTEAFF.

The chain uses TRBV29-1 and TRBJ1-1; D gene ambiguous. The V end was cut by 4 bases, the J end by 0 bases, with 3 bases between. Germline CDR1 SQVTM, CDR2 ANQGSEA. This CDR3 region has 11 residues. The CDR3 reads CSVGMNTEAFF. As DNA, the CDR3 is TGCAGCGTTGGGATGAACACTGAAGCTTTCTTT.

This clonotype was found a few times. The J gene is TRBJ2-3, the V gene TRBV29-1, with D perhaps matching TRBD2 (5 bases). This CDR3 is built from 15 residues. V lost 7 bases to trimming and J lost 5 bases, with 22 bases between them. Germline loops: CDR1 SQVTM, CDR2 ANQGSEA. The CDR3 loop reads CSASGMRVDGDTQYF. The CDR3 DNA follows: TGCAGCGCCAGCGGTATGCGGGTGGATGGAGATACGCAGTATTTT.

V gene TRBV11-2 combines with J gene TRBJ2-1; 14 positions match TRBD2. The CDR3 is made up of 20 amino acids. CDR1 and CDR2 from the germline V gene are SGHAT and FQNNGV. V trimming: 8 bases; J trimming: 6 bases; junction bases outside the gene matches: 21. The CDR3 protein is CASGYPPTGTSGRLPNEQFF. CDR3 nucleotide sequence: TGTGCCAGCGGATACCCCCCTACCGGGACTAGCGGGAGACTTCCCAATGAGCAGTTCTTC.

This sequence joins TRBV20-1 and TRBJ2-7; D possibly corresponds to TRBD1 (5 bases). Germline-derived CDR1 and CDR2 are DFQATT and SNEGSKA (reference sequence). Trimming pared 6 bases from V and 3 bases from J, leaving 12 bases between. This CDR3 is 12 amino acids long. CDR3 DNA sequence: TGCAGTGCCCGCCCAGGGATCTACGAGCAGTACTTC. The encoded protein is CSARPGIYEQYF.

The table lists this clonotype with many counts. This chain's CDR3 is CASSFRRAVVGYEQYF. The CDR3 nucleotides are TGTGCCAGCAGCTTCCGACGGGCAGTGGTGGGCTACGAGCAGTACTTC. This rearrangement joins TRBV7-4 to TRBJ2-7; D unresolved. Germline CDR1 reads SGHVT; CDR2 reads SQSDAQ. V lost 3 bases and J 3 bases, leaving 18 bases between the germline ends. The CDR3 is made up of 16 amino acids.

Concerning this clonotype: A read error may be the cause here, since a much bigger clone is one base away. This chain joins TRBV30 and TRBJ2-5; 9 bases match TRBD2. Germline-derived CDR1 and CDR2 are GTSNPN and SVGIG (reference sequence). The CDR3 runs 18 residues. The CDR3 nucleotides are TGTGCCGGGAGTCCGGGGCTAGCGGGAACAAGGTACCAAGAGACCCAGTACTTC. Translation gives CAGSPGLAGTRYQETQYF.

This clonotype appeared many times. The chain links TRBV14 to TRBJ2-1, with D maybe TRBD2 (5 bases). The CDR3 length is 11 residues. V was cut by 3 bases and J by 10 bases, with 7 bases left in between. CDR1 SGHDN and CDR2 FVKESK come from the germline V gene. CDR3 sequence reads: CASSQGEEQFF. For the CDR3, the DNA is TGTGCCAGCAGCCAGGGAGAGGAGCAGTTCTTC.

The chain has TRBV25-1 and TRBJ2-7; possible D gene TRBD1, 6 bases. This CDR3 is built from 16 residues. V was cut by 3 bases and J by 1 base, with 16 bases left in between. CDR1 is MGHDK, CDR2 SYGVNS, per germline. The DNA for the CDR3 is TGTGCCAGCAGTGATGGGGCCGGGACACCATCCTACGAGCAGTACTTC. Translated: CASSDGAGTPSYEQYF.

This chain connects TRBV6-6 to TRBJ1-1, with D maybe TRBD1 (5 bases). The length of the CDR3 is 16 residues. The ends were cut back, 0 bases at V and 7 bases at J, with 18 bases in the middle. The V gene's germline CDR1 is MNHNY and CDR2 SVGAGI (reference sequence). The CDR3 region is CASSYSRWGGWDEAFF. In nucleotides, the CDR3 is TGTGCCAGCAGTTACTCCCGATGGGGGGGATGGGATGAAGCTTTCTTT.

The chain has TRBV10-2 and TRBJ1-2; D gene unclear. Germline values: CDR1 WSHSY, CDR2 SAAADI. Trimming stripped 0 bases from V and 1 base from J, with 3 bases between. This CDR3 is built from 13 residues. The CDR3 sequence: CASSESRNYGYTF. CDR3 nucleotides: TGCGCCAGCAGTGAGTCGCGTAACTATGGCTACACCTTC.

This clonotype was detected ten times or more. The chain is built from TRBV20-1 and TRBJ2-3; tentatively, D is TRBD2 (6 bases). The germline V gene encodes CDR1 DFQATT and CDR2 SNEGSKA (reference sequence). The V gene lost 6 bases and the J gene lost 1 base, with 14 bases spanning the gap. The CDR3 runs to 14 residues. CDR3 in DNA: TGCAGTGCGAGGTGGGGGGTAGGCACAGATACGCAGTATTTT. Its protein product is CSARWGVGTDTQYF.

In this sample, this clonotype turned up a few times. This chain links TRBV4-2 with TRBJ2-5; TRBD2 is a possible D gene (5 bases). V was clipped by 1 base and J by 0 bases, with 18 bases between them. Germline values: CDR1 LGHNA, CDR2 YNFKEQ. The CDR3 runs 18 residues. CDR3 in amino acids: CASSQAPPGSPYQETQYF. The DNA of the CDR3 is TGTGCCAGCAGCCAAGCCCCCCCGGGATCGCCGTACCAAGAGACCCAGTACTTC.

This clonotype was recorded at least ten times. V gene TRBV7-3 combines with J gene TRBJ2-1; weak D call: TRBD2 (6 bases). CDR1 SGHTA and CDR2 FQGTGA come from the germline V gene. The CDR3 is 16 amino acids. V dropped 5 bases and J dropped 0 bases, with 14 bases sitting between them. As DNA, the CDR3 is TGTGCCAGCAGCCCCAGGGCCGGGAGCTCCTACAATGAGCAGTTCTTC. It encodes CASSPRAGSSYNEQFF. Filled out from reference TRBV7-3 and TRBJ2-1, the complete variable domain reads GAGVSQTPSNKVTEKGKYVELRCDPISGHTALYWYRQSLGQGPEFLIYFQGTGAADDSGLPNDRFFAVRPEGSVSTLKIQRTERGDSAVYLCASSPRAGSSYNEQFFGPGTRLTVL.

The gene calls are TRBV28 and TRBJ2-6; D possibly corresponds to TRBD2 (5 bases). Germline CDR1 reads MDHEN; CDR2 reads SYDVKM. The V gene lost 6 bases and the J gene lost 0 bases, with 15 bases spanning the gap. The CDR3 extends over 17 amino acids. CDR3 coding DNA: TGTGCCAGCAGAGAGGGCCGGGTCCTCTCTGGGGCCAACGTCCTGACTTTC. Translating gives CASREGRVLSGANVLTF. The variable domain in full, with the rest retrieved from reference TRBV28 and TRBJ2-6, is DVKVTQSSRYLVKRTGEKVFLECVQDMDHENMFWYRQDPGLGLRLIYFSYDVKMKEKGDIPEGYSVSREKKERFSLILESASTNQTSMYLCASREGRVLSGANVLTFGAGSRLTVL.